This TCR beta chain was captured by sequencing in a study of blood T cell repertoires in COVID-19. Study-level information: The United States, Italy and Spain provided the acute and convalescent COVID-19 samples. From T cells, B-cell-depleted T cells, or PBMCs came the material, which was cDNA or gDNA.

The CDR3 runs to 16 residues. V gave up 3 bases and J gave up 4 bases; unmatched junction bases: 9. Germline CDR1 is SGDLS and CDR2 is YYNGEE. Original analysis: Reference gene primer amplification in the assay estimated nucleated cell counts. Only in-frame clones appear in the TCRdb table, and some are missing; sequencing was by immunoSEQ multiplex PCR. Clone size and the V and J calls come from that table; the DNA yielded D and trimming. The sample gives roughly 97,000 clones, roughly 91% of which show up once; 6% is in the top ten. This clonotype was obtained from a human donor in a cohort sampled during active COVID-19. The chain has TRBV9 and TRBJ2-5, with 10 bases fitting TRBD2. Sequenced material: peripheral blood. The CDR3 loop is CASSANSGGLTETQYF. The CDR3 DNA reads TGTGCCAGCAGCGCGAATAGCGGGGGGCTCACAGAGACCCAGTACTTC.